The 30 T cell receptor beta chains given below trace back to one sample, sequenced in a study of T cell responses to AZD1222 COVID-19 vaccine. Clones were read by immunoSEQ multiplex PCR, and TCRdb kept only the in-frame ones, dropping some. The table has about 150,000 clones, approximately 88% seen once. This material consisted of peripheral blood, taken on day 0 of MenACWY control vaccination. The origin of the receptors is an adult in good health.

The chain has TRBV5-6 and TRBJ1-1; unclear D gene. The CDR3 sequence is 12 residues long. Trimming took 6 bases from V and 2 from J, leaving 8 bases between them. CDR1 and CDR2 from the germline V gene are SGHDT and YYEEEE. For the CDR3, the DNA is TGTGCCAGCACCTTTATAAACACTGAAGCTTTCTTT. It specifies CASTFINTEAFF.

The rearrangement joins TRBV10-3 to TRBJ2-5; 8 bases are a match to TRBD1. The germline V gene has CDR1 ENHRY and CDR2 SYGVKD. The CDR3 sequence is 15 residues long. V lost 0 bases and J lost 3; bases outside the gene matches: 3. The CDR3 coding sequence is TGTGCCATCAGTGAGTCTTACAGGGGGGAAGAGACCCAGTACTTC. Amino acids: CAISESYRGEETQYF.

The chain recombines TRBV27 with TRBJ1-6, with D unresolved. Germline V gives CDR1 MNHEY, CDR2 SMNVEV (reference sequence). This CDR3 contains 18 residues. V lost 2 bases and J 0 bases, leaving 14 bases between the germline ends. This CDR3 reads CASSLTIGRSSYNSPLHF. The DNA for the CDR3 is TGTGCCAGCAGTTTAACTATTGGTCGGAGCTCCTATAATTCACCCCTCCACTTT.

The genes are TRBV5-1 and TRBJ2-5; 7 bases are a match to TRBD1. V shed 4 bases and J 5 bases; nucleotides not matched to a gene: 8. The CDR3 totals 14 residues. Germline assignment: CDR1 SGHRS and CDR2 YFSETQ. CDR3 DNA: TGCGCCAGCAGCCGGGACAGAAGTAGGGAGACCCAGTACTTC. Its translation is CASSRDRSRETQYF.

The chain combines TRBV19 with TRBJ1-2; 10 nucleotides match TRBD1. The germline V gene encodes CDR1 LNHDA and CDR2 SQIVND (reference sequence). CDR3 size: 17 residues. J was trimmed by 6 bases and V by 7 bases; bases with no gene match: 17. The CDR3 DNA sequence: TGTGCCAGTAAACCAGGACAGGGGGGAAATCCGCGGGATGGCTACACCTTC. It translates to CASKPGQGGNPRDGYTF.

V usage is TRBV6-5 and J usage is TRBJ2-2; tentative D call: TRBD2 (5 bases). The germline V gene has CDR1 MNHEY and CDR2 SVGAGI. The CDR3 runs to 16 residues. Trimming pared 2 bases from V and 4 bases from J, leaving 14 bases between. CDR3 bases: TGTGCCAGCAGTTACAGGAGGCCCTCTCGCACCGGGGAGCTGTTTTTT. The encoded protein is CASSYRRPSRTGELFF.

The rearrangement uses TRBV28 and TRBJ1-1; TRBD1 matches at 7 bases. The V segment lost 3 bases and the J segment 6 bases; nucleotides outside the gene matches: 1. Germline assignment: CDR1 MDHEN and CDR2 SYDVKM. The CDR3 has 12 residues. In nucleotides, the CDR3 is TGTGCCAGCAGTTTGGGGACAGCTGAAGCTTTCTTT. It codes for CASSLGTAEAFF.

The chain carries TRBV6-6 and TRBJ2-6; 7 bases agree with TRBD1. The CDR3 contains 17 residues. V trimming: 5 bases; J trimming: 1 base; junction bases outside the gene matches: 8. Germline V gene sequence: CDR1 MNHNY, CDR2 SVGAGI (reference sequence). The CDR3 coding sequence is TGTGCCAGCAGTCTACAGGGGCAATATTCTGGGGCCAACGTCCTGACTTTC. It codes for CASSLQGQYSGANVLTF.

The gene calls are TRBV28 and TRBJ1-2; D ambiguous. The CDR3 has 15 amino acids. Trimming took 3 bases from V and 0 from J, leaving 11 bases between them. Per germline, CDR1 MDHEN and CDR2 SYDVKM. The CDR3 sequence: CASSFARKANYGYTF. CDR3 sequence (DNA): TGTGCCAGCAGTTTTGCACGGAAAGCTAACTATGGCTACACCTTC.

V is TRBV11-3 and J is TRBJ1-6, with a possible D match to TRBD1 (6 bases). This CDR3 has 12 residues. The germline V and J ends were trimmed by 6 bases and 10 bases, with 10 bases remaining between them. In germline, CDR1 is SGHNT, CDR2 YENEEA. This chain's CDR3 is CASSYTGSPLHF. CDR3 nucleotide sequence: TGTGCCAGCAGTTATACAGGGTCACCCCTCCACTTT. The variable domain in full, completed from reference TRBV11-3 and TRBJ1-6, reads EAGVVQSPRYKIIEKKQPVAFWCNPISGHNTLYWYLQNLGQGPELLIRYENEEAVDDSQLPKDRFSAERLKGVDSTLKIQPAELGDSAVYLCASSYTGSPLHFGNGTRLTVT.

J is TRBJ2-6 and V is TRBV7-8, with 7 nucleotides matching TRBD2. CDR3 length: 17 amino acids. Trimming at V came to 4 bases and at J to 4 bases, leaving 10 bases not matched to a gene. Germline V gives CDR1 SGHVS, CDR2 FQNEAQ. The CDR3 here is CASSWLGGATGANVLTF. CDR3 DNA: TGTGCCAGCAGCTGGCTGGGAGGGGCGACGGGGGCCAACGTCCTGACTTTC.

This rearrangement joins TRBV7-2 to TRBJ1-1, with 9 bases aligning to TRBD1. Looked up from germline, CDR1 is SGHTA and CDR2 is FQGNSA. This CDR3 spans 14 amino acids. V shed 3 bases, J shed 4 bases, and the junction held 3 bases outside the gene matches. The CDR3 is CASSLDRGGTEAFF. The DNA of the CDR3 is TGTGCCAGCAGCTTGGACAGGGGCGGCACTGAAGCTTTCTTT.

The chain recombines TRBV15 with TRBJ2-7, with D maybe TRBD2 (7 bases). In germline, CDR1 is LNHNV, CDR2 YYDKDF (reference sequence). V lost 5 bases to trimming and J lost 5 bases, with 19 bases between them. This CDR3 has 15 amino acids. The DNA of the CDR3 is TGTGCCACCAGCCCCGAGGGGGGGATGCGCAACGAGCAGTACTTC. As protein: CATSPEGGMRNEQYF.

The V gene is TRBV6-2 or TRBV6-3, the J gene TRBJ2-7, with D possibly being TRBD2 (5 bases). Trimming took off 2 bases at V and 9 bases at J, with 11 bases between the two ends. The germline V gene has CDR1 MNHEY and CDR2 SVGEGT. This CDR3 spans 12 amino acids. The CDR3 DNA reads TGTGCCAGCAGTTACGCGGGTATTCGGCAGTACTTC. As protein: CASSYAGIRQYF.

The chain links TRBV6-1 to TRBJ1-4; 9 nucleotides match TRBD1. The CDR3 is 15 residues long. V shed 1 base and J 7 bases; nucleotides not matched to a gene: 4. Germline V gene lookup returns CDR1 MNHNS and CDR2 SASEGT. DNA of the CDR3: TGTGCCAGCAGTGAAGTGGGACAGGGCGGTGAAAAACTGTTTTTT. Translation: CASSEVGQGGEKLFF.

CDR3 residues: CASSLGLRGEQYF. The CDR3 DNA reads as TGTGCCAGCAGCTTAGGACTGAGAGGGGAGCAGTACTTC. V gene TRBV7-6 combines with J gene TRBJ2-7; TRBD2 might be the D (5 bases). The germline V gene encodes CDR1 SGHVS and CDR2 FNYEAQ. The germline V and J ends were trimmed by 1 base and 7 bases, with 11 bases remaining between them. The CDR3 spans 13 residues.

This clone was seen more than once but under ten times. The chain joins TRBV27 to TRBJ1-5; D is possibly TRBD1 (5 bases). CDR1 MNHEY and CDR2 SMNVEV come from the germline V gene (reference sequence). The ends were cut back, 5 bases at V and 0 bases at J, with 14 bases in the middle. This CDR3 region has 16 residues. The CDR3 coding sequence is TGTGCCAGCAGTGGGGGAAACAGTTATAGCAATCAGCCCCAGCATTTT. Its protein product is CASSGGNSYSNQPQHF.

This sequence joins TRBV30 and TRBJ2-3, with 8 bases that match TRBD2. The CDR3 runs 14 residues. Looked up from germline, CDR1 is GTSNPN and CDR2 is SVGIG (reference sequence). The J segment lost 7 bases and the V segment lost 0 bases, leaving 6 bases of the junction unmatched. The CDR3 loop reads CAWSVRRGAHTQYF. CDR3 DNA: TGTGCCTGGAGTGTCCGGCGGGGGGCCCATACGCAGTATTTT.

The chain recombines TRBV2 with TRBJ1-5; D uncertain. From germline, CDR1 is SNHLY and CDR2 FYNNEI. V gave up 5 bases and J gave up 6 bases, with 11 bases separating them. The CDR3 covers 13 residues. Written as DNA, the CDR3 is TGTGCCAGCAGTCCCCACATTGGTCAGCCCCAGCATTTT. Amino acid sequence: CASSPHIGQPQHF.

This chain links TRBV19 with TRBJ1-3; D unresolved. Trimming shortened V by 3 bases and J by 0 bases, and 9 bases separated the two germline ends. This CDR3 spans 15 amino acids. Germline values: CDR1 LNHDA, CDR2 SQIVND (reference sequence). In DNA form, the CDR3 reads TGTGCCAGTAGTATTTTCCGAAGCTCTGGAAACACCATATATTTT. Translated: CASSIFRSSGNTIYF.

The CDR3 here is CASSLGRGNGYTF. CDR3 DNA sequence: TGTGCCAGCAGCTTGGGCAGGGGGAACGGCTACACCTTC. This sequence joins TRBV11-3 and TRBJ1-2; 7 bases align to TRBD1. J was trimmed by 8 bases and V by 3 bases; bases with no gene match: 6. The CDR3 is 13 residues long. Germline values: CDR1 SGHNT, CDR2 YENEEA.

The chain links TRBV9 to TRBJ2-4; TRBD1 aligns across 10 bases. V trimming: 0 bases; J trimming: 1 base; junction bases outside the gene matches: 10. The V gene's germline CDR1 is SGDLS and CDR2 YYNGEE. The CDR3 has 19 amino acids. The CDR3 region is CASSVDPNSGQGAKNIQYF. CDR3 bases: TGTGCCAGCAGCGTAGACCCTAACTCGGGACAGGGGGCCAAAAACATTCAGTACTTC.

The V gene is TRBV2, the J gene TRBJ1-4, with a weak D call TRBD1 (6 bases). V was clipped by 5 bases and J by 5 bases, with 12 bases between them. Germline values: CDR1 SNHLY, CDR2 FYNNEI. The CDR3 runs 14 residues. The CDR3 here is CASSFSGANEKLFF. The CDR3 DNA is TGTGCCAGCAGTTTCTCAGGGGCAAATGAAAAACTGTTTTTT. Full variable domain (rest looked up from reference TRBV2 and TRBJ1-4): EPEVTQTPSHQVTQMGQEVILRCVPISNHLYFYWYRQILGQKVEFLVSFYNNEISEKSEIFDDQFSVERPDGSNFTLKIRSTKLEDSAMYFCASSFSGANEKLFFGSGTQLSVL.

The V call is TRBV4-2, the J call TRBJ1-2, with 10 bases that match TRBD1. CDR3 length: 14 residues. The ends lost 8 bases at V and 4 bases at J; junction bases unmatched: 7. CDR1 LGHNA and CDR2 YNFKEQ come from the germline V gene. The CDR3 reads CASQGTGVGYGYTF. DNA for the CDR3: TGTGCCAGCCAAGGGACAGGGGTTGGCTATGGCTACACCTTC.

The V and J genes are TRBV6-5 and TRBJ2-3, with TRBD2 matching over 15 bases. The CDR3 extends over 15 amino acids. Germline assignment: CDR1 MNHEY and CDR2 SVGAGI. V lost 6 bases to trimming and J lost 6 bases; unmatched junction nucleotides: 4. CDR3 nucleotides: TGTGCCAGCAGGGGACTAGCGGGGGGATCGGATACGCAGTATTTT. This translates into CASRGLAGGSDTQYF.

The J gene is TRBJ2-5, the V gene TRBV5-1; 8 nucleotides agree with TRBD2. Trimming at V came to 1 base and at J to 4 bases, leaving 24 bases not matched to a gene. The CDR3 extends over 21 amino acids. Germline V gene data show CDR1 as SGHRS and CDR2 as YFSETQ. CDR3: CASSLWGTRVRNPEKRETQYF. Here the CDR3 DNA reads TGCGCCAGCAGCTTGTGGGGGACTAGAGTACGAAACCCTGAGAAACGAGAGACCCAGTACTTC.

In this sample, this clone turned up once. The gene calls are TRBV27 and TRBJ2-4, with D perhaps TRBD2 (6 bases). This CDR3 comprises 15 residues. Germline assignment: CDR1 MNHEY and CDR2 SMNVEV (reference sequence). The V gene lost 6 bases and the J gene lost 1 base, with 13 bases spanning the gap. Here the CDR3 reads CASRGLLGAKNIQYF. The CDR3 bases are TGTGCCAGCAGGGGACTGTTGGGGGCCAAAAACATTCAGTACTTC.

The genes are TRBV9 and TRBJ2-1; D is unclear. Trimming left V 1 base short and J 2 bases short, with 10 bases between. Per germline, CDR1 SGDLS and CDR2 YYNGEE. This CDR3 spans 15 amino acids. The CDR3 sequence is CASSVSSEPYNEQFF. The CDR3 DNA reads TGTGCCAGCAGCGTATCTTCGGAGCCCTACAATGAGCAGTTCTTC.

The J gene is TRBJ1-5, the V gene TRBV2; D gene unclear. This CDR3 has 13 residues. Per the germline V gene, CDR1 is SNHLY and CDR2 is FYNNEI. The V end was cut by 2 bases, the J end by 3 bases, with 5 bases between. The CDR3 here is CASSEQLNQPQHF. As DNA, the CDR3 is TGTGCCAGCAGTGAACAGCTCAATCAGCCCCAGCATTTT.

This chain joins TRBV29-1 and TRBJ2-3, with 7 bases matching TRBD1. After removal of 4 bases from V and 2 bases from J, the junction contained 6 bases not matched to a gene. The CDR3 totals 14 residues. Germline loops: CDR1 SQVTM, CDR2 ANQGSEA. Written as DNA, the CDR3 is TGCAGCGTTGGGCTTGGGACAGTCACAGATACGCAGTATTTT. Translation: CSVGLGTVTDTQYF.